The clone carrying this T cell receptor beta chain turned up a few times. There are 15 residues in the CDR3. Germline V gene lookup returns CDR1 MNHEY and CDR2 SVGAGI. V shed 0 bases and J shed 4 bases, with 13 bases lying between them. This sample stems from a study of blood T cell repertoires in COVID-19. Study at large: T cells, B-cell-depleted T cells, or PBMCs provided the cDNA or gDNA that served as material.

Produced via immunoSEQ multiplex PCR; TCRdb's table is partial and in-frame only. The table includes under 300,000 clones, over 65% detected once. This receptor was obtained from a woman of 80 years or more with acute or convalescent COVID-19. This sequence joins TRBV6-5 and TRBJ2-7; D possibly corresponds to TRBD1 (5 bases). The sequenced sample was peripheral blood. CDR3 amino acids: CASSYSAGRAYEQYF. In DNA, the CDR3 is TGTGCCAGCAGTTACTCGGCCGGCAGGGCATACGAGCAGTACTTC.